Reported below is one T cell receptor beta chain. Its antigen is unidentified. This sample was included in a study of cytomegalovirus exposure and HLA in healthy donors. Study-wide results and limits: Later, an analysis found that TCR clusters from the first cohort tended to co-occur in the roughly 120 validation repertoires. The classifier reportedly diagnosed cytomegalovirus status with high specificity and sensitivity.

CDR1 and CDR2 from the germline V gene are MNHEY and SMNVEV (reference sequence). The CDR3 has 16 residues. The trim removed 7 bases at V and 3 bases at J, leaving 10 bases unmatched. Assay used: immunoSEQ multiplex PCR; TCRdb lists only in-frame clones, some missing. The repertoire holds tens of thousands of clones, 85% to 95% seen once, with approximately 2.1% in the top ten. Specimen: PBMCs. The chain is built from TRBV27 and TRBJ2-1, with 9 bases identical to TRBD2. This TCR came from a woman under 30 in good health and CMV-seropositive. The CDR3, as DNA: TGTGCCAGCATTTTTGCGGGGGGGGTTCACTACAATGAGCAGTTCTTC. Translation gives CASIFAGGVHYNEQFF.